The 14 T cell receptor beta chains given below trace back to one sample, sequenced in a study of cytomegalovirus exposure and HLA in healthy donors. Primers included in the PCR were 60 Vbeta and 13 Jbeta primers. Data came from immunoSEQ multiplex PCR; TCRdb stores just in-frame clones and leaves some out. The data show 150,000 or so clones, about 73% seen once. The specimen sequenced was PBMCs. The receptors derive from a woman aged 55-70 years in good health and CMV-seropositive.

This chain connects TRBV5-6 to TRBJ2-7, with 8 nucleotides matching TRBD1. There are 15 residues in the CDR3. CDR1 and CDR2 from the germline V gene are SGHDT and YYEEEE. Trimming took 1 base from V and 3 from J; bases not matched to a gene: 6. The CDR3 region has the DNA TGTGCCAGCAGCTTGAGAGGGACAGGCGGCTACGAGCAGTACTTC. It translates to CASSLRGTGGYEQYF.

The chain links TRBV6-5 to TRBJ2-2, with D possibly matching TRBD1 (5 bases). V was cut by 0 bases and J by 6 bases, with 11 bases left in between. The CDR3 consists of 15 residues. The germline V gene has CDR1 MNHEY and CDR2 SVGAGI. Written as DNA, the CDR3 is TGTGCCAGCAGTTACTCGATGTTGGGGCCCGGGGAGCTGTTTTTT. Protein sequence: CASSYSMLGPGELFF.

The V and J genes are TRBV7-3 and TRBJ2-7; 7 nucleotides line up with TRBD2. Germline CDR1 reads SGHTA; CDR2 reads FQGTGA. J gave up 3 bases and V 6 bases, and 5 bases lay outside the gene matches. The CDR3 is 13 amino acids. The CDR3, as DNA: TGTGCCAGCAGTCCCTCGGGGGGCTACGAGCAGTACTTC. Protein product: CASSPSGGYEQYF.

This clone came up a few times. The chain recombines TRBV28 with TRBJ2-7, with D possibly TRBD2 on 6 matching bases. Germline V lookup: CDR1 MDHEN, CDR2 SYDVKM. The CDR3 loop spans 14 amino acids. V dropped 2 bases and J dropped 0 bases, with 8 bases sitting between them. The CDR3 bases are TGTGCCAGCAGTTTAGGAGGGATCTCCTACGAGCAGTACTTC. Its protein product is CASSLGGISYEQYF.

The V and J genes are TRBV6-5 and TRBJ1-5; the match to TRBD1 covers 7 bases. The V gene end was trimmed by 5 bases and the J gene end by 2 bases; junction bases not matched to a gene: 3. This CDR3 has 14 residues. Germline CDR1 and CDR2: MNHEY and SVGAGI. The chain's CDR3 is CASSRDSRNQPQHF. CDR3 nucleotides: TGTGCCAGCAGTCGGGACAGTCGCAATCAGCCCCAGCATTTT.

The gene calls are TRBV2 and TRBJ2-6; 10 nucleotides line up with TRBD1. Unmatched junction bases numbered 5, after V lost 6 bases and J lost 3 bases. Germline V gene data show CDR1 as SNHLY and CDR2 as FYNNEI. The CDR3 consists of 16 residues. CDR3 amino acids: CASSAGQGVGANVLTF. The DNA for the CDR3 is TGTGCCAGCAGCGCAGGACAGGGGGTTGGGGCCAACGTCCTGACTTTC.

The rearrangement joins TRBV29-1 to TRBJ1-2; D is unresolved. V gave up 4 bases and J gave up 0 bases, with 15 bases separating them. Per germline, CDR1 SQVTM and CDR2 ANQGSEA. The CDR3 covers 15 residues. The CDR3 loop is CSVAYLGEPNYGYTF. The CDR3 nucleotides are TGCAGCGTTGCCTACCTTGGGGAGCCTAACTATGGCTACACCTTC.

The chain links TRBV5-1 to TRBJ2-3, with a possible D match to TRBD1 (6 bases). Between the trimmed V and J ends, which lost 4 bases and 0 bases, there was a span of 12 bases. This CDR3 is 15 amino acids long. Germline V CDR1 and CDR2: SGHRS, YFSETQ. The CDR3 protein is CASSIGQTSTDTQYF. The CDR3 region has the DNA TGCGCCAGCAGCATAGGACAGACGAGCACAGATACGCAGTATTTT.

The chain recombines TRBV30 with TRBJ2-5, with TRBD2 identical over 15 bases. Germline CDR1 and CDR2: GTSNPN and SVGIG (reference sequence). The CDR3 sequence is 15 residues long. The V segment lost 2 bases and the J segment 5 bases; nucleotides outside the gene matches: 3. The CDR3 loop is CAWSLGLAGGETQYF. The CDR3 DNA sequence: TGTGCCTGGAGTCTTGGACTAGCGGGAGGGGAGACCCAGTACTTC.

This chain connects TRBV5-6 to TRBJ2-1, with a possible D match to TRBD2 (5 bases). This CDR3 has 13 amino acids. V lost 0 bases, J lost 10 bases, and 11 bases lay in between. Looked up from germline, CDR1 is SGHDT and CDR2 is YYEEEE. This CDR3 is CASSLGAGGEQFF. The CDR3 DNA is TGTGCCAGCAGCTTGGGGGCTGGCGGGGAGCAGTTCTTC.

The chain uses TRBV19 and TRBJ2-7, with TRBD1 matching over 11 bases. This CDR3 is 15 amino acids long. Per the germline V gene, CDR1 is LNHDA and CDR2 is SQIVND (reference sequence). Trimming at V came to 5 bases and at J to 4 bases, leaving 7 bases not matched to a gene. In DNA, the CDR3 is TGTGCCAGTAGTCCGGGACAGGGGGTTGGGTACGAGCAGTACTTC. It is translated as CASSPGQGVGYEQYF.

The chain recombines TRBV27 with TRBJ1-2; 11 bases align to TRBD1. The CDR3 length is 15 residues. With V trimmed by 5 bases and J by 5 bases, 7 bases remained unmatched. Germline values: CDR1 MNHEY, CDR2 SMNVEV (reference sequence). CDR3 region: CASSGWDRGGYGYTF. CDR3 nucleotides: TGTGCCAGCAGTGGATGGGACAGGGGGGGGTATGGCTACACCTTC.

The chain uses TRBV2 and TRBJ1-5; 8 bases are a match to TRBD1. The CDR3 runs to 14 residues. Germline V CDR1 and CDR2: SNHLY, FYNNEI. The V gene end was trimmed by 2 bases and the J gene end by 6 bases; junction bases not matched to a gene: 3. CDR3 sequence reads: CASSEQGAGQPQHF. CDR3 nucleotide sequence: TGTGCCAGCAGTGAACAGGGGGCCGGTCAGCCCCAGCATTTT.

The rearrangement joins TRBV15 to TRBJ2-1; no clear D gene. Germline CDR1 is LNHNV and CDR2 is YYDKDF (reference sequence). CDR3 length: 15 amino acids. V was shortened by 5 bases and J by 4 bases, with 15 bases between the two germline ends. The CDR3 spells CATSLVLDSYNEQFF. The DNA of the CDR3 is TGTGCCACCAGCCTAGTGTTAGACTCTTACAATGAGCAGTTCTTC. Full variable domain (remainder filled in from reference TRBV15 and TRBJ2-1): DAMVIQNPRYQVTQFGKPVTLSCSQTLNHNVMYWYQQKSSQAPKLLFHYYDKDFNNEADTPDNFQSRRPNTSFCFLDIRSPGLGDTAMYLCATSLVLDSYNEQFFGPGTRLTVL.